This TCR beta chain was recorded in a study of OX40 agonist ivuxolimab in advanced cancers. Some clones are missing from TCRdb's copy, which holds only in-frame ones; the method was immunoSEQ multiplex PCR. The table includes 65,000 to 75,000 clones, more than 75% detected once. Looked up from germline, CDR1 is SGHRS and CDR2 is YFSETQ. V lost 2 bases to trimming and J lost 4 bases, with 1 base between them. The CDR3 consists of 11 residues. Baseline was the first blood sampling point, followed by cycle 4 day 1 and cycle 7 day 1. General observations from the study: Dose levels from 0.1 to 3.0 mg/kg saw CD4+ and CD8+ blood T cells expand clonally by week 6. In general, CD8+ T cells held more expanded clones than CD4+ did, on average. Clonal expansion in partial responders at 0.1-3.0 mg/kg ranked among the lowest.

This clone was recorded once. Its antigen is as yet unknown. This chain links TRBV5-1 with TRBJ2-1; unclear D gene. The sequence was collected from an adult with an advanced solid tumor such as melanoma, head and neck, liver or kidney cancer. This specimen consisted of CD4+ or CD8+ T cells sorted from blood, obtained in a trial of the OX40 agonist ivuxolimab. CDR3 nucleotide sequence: TGCGCCAGCAGCTTTTACAATGAGCAGTTCTTC. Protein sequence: CASSFYNEQFF.